This TCR beta chain was identified during a study of early T cells in non-severe SARS-CoV-2 infection. Individual cDNA molecules received unique molecular identifiers. TCRdb ran MiXCR on the 5' RACE reads and lists one entry per CDR3 protein. The sample yields just over 60,000 distinct CDR3 sequences, roughly 8.8% seen once. This clonotype has only a few counts. CDR3 length: 15 residues. Germline-derived CDR1 and CDR2 are DFQATT and SNEGSKA (reference sequence). V lost 0 bases to trimming and J lost 5 bases, with 14 bases between them. This receptor was identified in an adult who was a healthcare worker with PCR-confirmed SARS-CoV-2 infection or an uninfected control (not recorded which). Input material: whole blood. The V gene is TRBV20-1, the J gene TRBJ1-5, with D perhaps matching TRBD1 (5 bases). CDR3 in amino acids: CSARDQGFFYQPQHF. Written as DNA, the CDR3 is TGCAGTGCTAGAGATCAGGGCTTCTTTTATCAGCCCCAGCATTTT.